Below, 29 T cell receptor beta chains from the same sample are listed, as sequenced in a study of blood T cells in healthy people across ages. A second about 6 to 11 cycle PCR used barcoded and J-beta primers. MiXCR, run by TCRdb on the 5' RACE reads, gives a single entry per CDR3 protein. The top ten hold approximately 23% of the sample, which has approximately 800,000 distinct CDR3 sequences, about 62% seen once. Sequenced material: blood. These receptor sequences come from a man aged 30-40 years in good health.

This clonotype was detected only a few times. V is TRBV20-1 and J is TRBJ1-2; D may be TRBD1 (6 bases). The germline V and J ends were trimmed by 0 bases and 0 bases, with 17 bases remaining between them. CDR3 length: 17 amino acids. Germline V gene data show CDR1 as DFQATT and CDR2 as SNEGSKA (reference sequence). The CDR3 loop is CSARDDRDTITNYGYTF. Here the CDR3 DNA reads TGCAGTGCTAGAGACGACCGGGACACGATAACTAACTATGGCTACACCTTC.

J is TRBJ1-2 and V is TRBV20-1; no definite D call. Germline V gene lookup returns CDR1 DFQATT and CDR2 SNEGSKA (reference sequence). Between the trimmed V and J ends, which lost 3 bases and 6 bases, there was a span of 20 bases. The CDR3 sequence is 15 residues long. The CDR3 coding sequence is TGCAGTGCTAGGTCCGTAGTAGGTGAGACTCATGGCTACACCTTC. As protein: CSARSVVGETHGYTF.

CDR3: CASSLSGGDYKETQYF. CDR3 sequence (DNA): TGTGCCAGCAGCTTAAGCGGGGGAGATTACAAAGAGACCCAGTACTTC. This chain connects TRBV3-1 to TRBJ2-5, with 8 bases that match TRBD2. The CDR3 length is 16 residues. Trimming took 5 bases from V and 3 from J; bases not matched to a gene: 11. Germline CDR1 LGHDT, CDR2 YNNKEL (reference sequence).

The rearrangement links TRBV9 to TRBJ1-2, with 8 bases aligning to TRBD1. Germline V gene data show CDR1 as SGDLS and CDR2 as YYNGEE. Germline trimming cut 0 bases from V and 0 bases from J; bases unmatched to any gene: 4. The CDR3 totals 16 residues. The CDR3 loop reads CASSVGTGRANYGYTF. In DNA, the CDR3 is TGTGCCAGCAGCGTAGGGACAGGGCGAGCTAACTATGGCTACACCTTC.

The gene calls are TRBV12-3 or TRBV12-4 and TRBJ1-6; D is undetermined. This CDR3 is built from 14 residues. V was trimmed by 5 bases and J by 7 bases, leaving 12 bases between them. CDR3: CASSVHPKNSPLHF. CDR3 sequence (DNA): TGTGCCAGCAGTGTACATCCGAAGAATTCACCCCTCCACTTT.

There are a few counts of this clonotype. V gene TRBV20-1 combines with J gene TRBJ1-4; tentative D call: TRBD1 (5 bases). Germline V gives CDR1 DFQATT, CDR2 SNEGSKA (reference sequence). V was pared by 3 bases and J by 5 bases, with 13 bases between. The CDR3 is 14 residues long. The CDR3 spells CSARAGTVNEKLFF. In DNA, the CDR3 is TGCAGTGCTAGGGCCGGGACCGTAAATGAAAAACTGTTTTTT.

This clonotype was seen just once. The V gene is TRBV7-9, the J gene TRBJ2-7, with D tentatively TRBD2 (5 bases). Trimming left V 5 bases short and J 3 bases short, with 14 bases between. Germline V lookup: CDR1 SEHNR, CDR2 FQNEAQ (reference sequence). The CDR3 loop spans 14 amino acids. DNA for the CDR3: TGTGCCAGCAGCCCGGGGAGCCCCATCTACGAGCAGTACTTC. This encodes CASSPGSPIYEQYF.

The J gene is TRBJ2-3, the V gene TRBV6-4; 8 bases agree with TRBD1. The V and J ends lost 4 bases and 4 bases, in that order; junction bases with no gene match: 7. From germline, CDR1 is MRHNA and CDR2 SNTAGT. The CDR3 has 15 amino acids. For the CDR3, the DNA is TGTGCCAGCAGTGCTCAGGAACAGGGGGCAGATACGCAGTATTTT. Its translation is CASSAQEQGADTQYF.

J is TRBJ1-6 and V is TRBV2, with D possibly TRBD1 on 6 matching bases. Germline V CDR1 and CDR2: SNHLY, FYNNEI. The CDR3 covers 13 residues. V was cut by 6 bases and J by 7 bases, with 10 bases left in between. The CDR3 DNA reads TGTGCCAGCAGGTCCGGGGGCAATTCACCCCTCCACTTT. Amino acids: CASRSGGNSPLHF.

A few counts support this clonotype. The genes are TRBV29-1 and TRBJ2-1; TRBD2 aligns across 11 bases. The CDR3 runs to 15 residues. Germline CDR1 reads SQVTM; CDR2 reads ANQGSEA. The trim removed 1 base at V and 2 bases at J, leaving 1 base unmatched. The CDR3 sequence is CSVEVAGGPYNEQFF. The DNA for the CDR3 is TGCAGCGTTGAAGTAGCGGGGGGGCCCTACAATGAGCAGTTCTTC.

The chain joins TRBV12-3 or TRBV12-4 to TRBJ1-2; no reliable D call. The CDR3 loop spans 15 amino acids. Trimming shortened V by 6 bases and J by 4 bases, and 18 bases separated the two germline ends. The CDR3 region has the DNA TGTGCCAGCAGCTCCGGCGTGATCGTAGGCTATGGCTACACCTTC. Its protein is CASSSGVIVGYGYTF.

This chain links TRBV25-1 with TRBJ2-1; a weak D match, TRBD1 (7 bases). The CDR3 length is 19 residues. Trimming took 3 bases from V and 5 from J, leaving 26 bases between them. Per germline, CDR1 MGHDK and CDR2 SYGVNS. CDR3 loop: CASSDVGGVRRGLDNEQFF. The CDR3 DNA is TGTGCCAGCAGTGATGTAGGCGGGGTTAGGAGGGGGCTAGACAATGAGCAGTTCTTC.

The chain is built from TRBV5-1 and TRBJ2-3; D unclear. The CDR3 has 14 residues. Trimming removed 0 bases at V and 1 base at J, with 6 bases between. CDR1 and CDR2 (germline): SGHRS, YFSETQ. This chain's CDR3 is CASSLEYGTDTQYF. CDR3 bases: TGCGCCAGCAGCTTGGAGTACGGCACAGATACGCAGTATTTT.

The V call is TRBV5-1, the J call TRBJ2-4, with TRBD1 identical over 11 bases. The CDR3 spans 17 residues. CDR1 and CDR2 (germline): SGHRS, YFSETQ. V lost 4 bases and J lost 6; bases outside the gene matches: 12. CDR3 loop: CASSGGTGGTRGNIQYF. The DNA for the CDR3 is TGCGCCAGCAGCGGGGGGACAGGGGGAACGAGAGGAAACATTCAGTACTTC.

V gene TRBV6-2 or TRBV6-3 combines with J gene TRBJ2-5; unclear D gene. CDR1 MNHEY and CDR2 SVGEGT come from the germline V gene. V was clipped by 7 bases and J by 11 bases, with 23 bases between them. CDR3 length: 14 residues. The CDR3 sequence: CASTFLAGVNEQYF. CDR3 sequence (DNA): TGTGCCAGCACTTTCTTAGCTGGAGTGAATGAGCAGTACTTC.

The rearrangement joins TRBV28 to TRBJ2-5; 10 positions match TRBD1. Germline V gives CDR1 MDHEN, CDR2 SYDVKM. V lost 10 bases and J lost 4; bases outside the gene matches: 21. The CDR3 has 18 amino acids. CDR3 sequence reads: CATGGTGVGRYGIETQYF. The CDR3 DNA sequence: TGTGCCACTGGTGGGACAGGGGTAGGGCGGTATGGGATAGAGACCCAGTACTTC.

This clonotype came up once. This chain connects TRBV7-2 to TRBJ2-7, with 8 bases matching TRBD2. Germline-derived CDR1 and CDR2 are SGHTA and FQGNSA. The CDR3 extends over 18 amino acids. J lost 2 bases, V lost 1 base, and 13 bases had no gene match. The CDR3 loop reads CASSLVWRLAGSPYEQYF. The CDR3 DNA reads as TGTGCCAGCAGCTTAGTCTGGCGGCTAGCGGGCTCTCCCTACGAGCAGTACTTC. Looking up the rest from reference TRBV7-2 and TRBJ2-7 gives the full variable domain: GAGVSQSPSNKVTEKGKDVELRCDPISGHTALYWYRQSLGQGLEFLIYFQGNSAPDKSGLPSDRFSAERTGGSVSTLTIQRTQQEDSAVYLCASSLVWRLAGSPYEQYFGPGTRLTVT.

The sample holds a few counts of this clonotype. The chain recombines TRBV19 with TRBJ1-2; D is unclear. From germline, CDR1 is LNHDA and CDR2 SQIVND (reference sequence). The germline V and J ends were trimmed by 5 bases and 5 bases, with 12 bases remaining between them. This CDR3 has 13 residues. The CDR3 region has the DNA TGTGCCAGTAGTTCACACTCTTTTTATGGCTACACCTTC. This gives the protein CASSSHSFYGYTF. Filled out from reference TRBV19 and TRBJ1-2, the complete variable domain reads DGGITQSPKYLFRKEGQNVTLSCEQNLNHDAMYWYRQDPGQGLRLIYYSQIVNDFQKGDIAEGYSVSREKKESFPLTVTSAQKNPTAFYLCASSSHSFYGYTFGSGTRLTVV.

This clonotype was recorded once. The chain carries TRBV7-9 and TRBJ1-2; D perhaps matches TRBD1 (6 bases). The germline gives CDR1 SEHNR, CDR2 FQNEAQ (reference sequence). The CDR3 extends over 15 amino acids. V was clipped by 5 bases and J by 7 bases, with 20 bases between them. In nucleotides, the CDR3 is TGTGCCAGCAGCCAAGAAGACAGGTACCGAGGTGGCTACACCTTC. Protein: CASSQEDRYRGGYTF.

The chain uses TRBV7-3 and TRBJ2-2; weak D call: TRBD1 (5 bases). Germline V CDR1 and CDR2: SGHTA, FQGTGA. Trimming took off 4 bases at V and 2 bases at J, with 8 bases between the two ends. This CDR3 region has 14 residues. The CDR3: CASSSTVNTGELFF. Written as DNA, the CDR3 is TGTGCCAGCAGCTCGACAGTAAACACCGGGGAGCTGTTTTTT.

This clonotype was counted between two and nine times. This rearrangement joins TRBV7-9 to TRBJ2-5; tentatively, D is TRBD1 or TRBD2 (5 bases each). Between the trimmed V and J ends, which lost 2 bases and 4 bases, there was a span of 14 bases. The CDR3 consists of 15 residues. CDR1 and CDR2 (germline): SEHNR, FQNEAQ (reference sequence). The CDR3 DNA is TGTGCCAGCAGCTTAAGAGGGGCCCCGGTAGAGACCCAGTACTTC. Translated, it gives CASSLRGAPVETQYF.

This chain connects TRBV2 to TRBJ2-5, with TRBD2 matching 10 bases. This CDR3 contains 13 residues. Unmatched junction bases numbered 4, after V lost 7 bases and J lost 5 bases. CDR1 and CDR2 from the germline V gene are SNHLY and FYNNEI. The CDR3: CASNLAGVETQYF. In nucleotides, the CDR3 is TGTGCCAGCAATCTAGCGGGAGTTGAGACCCAGTACTTC.

The rearrangement uses TRBV5-1 and TRBJ2-7; 8 positions match TRBD1. V was pared by 2 bases and J by 6 bases, with 10 bases of the junction left unmatched. The CDR3 runs to 15 residues. The germline V gene has CDR1 SGHRS and CDR2 YFSETQ. The CDR3 region is CASSLTLTGVGEQYF. CDR3 nucleotide sequence: TGCGCCAGCAGCTTAACTTTGACAGGGGTGGGCGAGCAGTACTTC.

The rearrangement uses TRBV28 and TRBJ1-2; 8 nucleotides agree with TRBD1. Germline V gene data show CDR1 as MDHEN and CDR2 as SYDVKM. The junction had 15 bases not matched to a gene; V was cut back by 1 base and J by 8 bases. The length of the CDR3 is 17 residues. CDR3 amino acids: CASSLSGFGQGARGYTF. CDR3 nucleotide sequence: TGTGCCAGCAGTTTATCGGGTTTCGGTCAGGGGGCCCGCGGCTACACCTTC.

The chain joins TRBV28 to TRBJ2-1; D is perhaps TRBD2 (6 bases). The V end was cut by 3 bases, the J end by 12 bases, with 21 bases between. Germline V gives CDR1 MDHEN, CDR2 SYDVKM. The CDR3 runs to 15 residues. The chain's CDR3 is CASSFWGDDAPMQFF. CDR3 coding DNA: TGTGCCAGCAGTTTTTGGGGGGATGATGCGCCCATGCAGTTCTTC.

This chain links TRBV20-1 with TRBJ2-1, with 8 bases identical to TRBD2. CDR3 length: 16 residues. CDR1 and CDR2 (germline): DFQATT, SNEGSKA (reference sequence). V shed 5 bases, J shed 7 bases, and the junction held 16 bases outside the gene matches. The DNA of the CDR3 is TGCAGTGCTCCTCCAACTGGCGGCCGGGGGGGGAATGAGCAGTTCTTC. Translated, it gives CSAPPTGGRGGNEQFF.

The chain links TRBV10-3 to TRBJ2-1; D unresolved. The CDR3 extends over 11 amino acids. V lost 6 bases and J 10 bases, leaving 10 bases between the germline ends. Per the germline V gene, CDR1 is ENHRY and CDR2 is SYGVKD. The DNA of the CDR3 is TGTGCCATCAGGGATTTAGAGGAGCAGTTCTTC. Translating gives CAIRDLEEQFF.

The CDR3 protein is CASSEVRDYNEQFF. The CDR3 DNA reads TGTGCCAGCAGTGAAGTAAGAGACTACAATGAGCAGTTCTTC. This sequence joins TRBV6-1 and TRBJ2-1; D is undetermined. The CDR3 length is 14 residues. V was cut by 1 base and J by 3 bases, with 7 bases left in between. From germline, CDR1 is MNHNS and CDR2 SASEGT.

This clonotype was detected only a few times. In DNA, the CDR3 is TGTGCCAGCAGTCCCCCCGGCCAGAGAGAGCAGTACTTC. Residues: CASSPPGQREQYF. V usage is TRBV12-3 or TRBV12-4 and J usage is TRBJ2-5; D gene uncertain. V lost 5 bases to trimming and J lost 11 bases, with 18 bases between them. The CDR3 has 13 amino acids.